The 21 T cell receptor beta chains below were found in one sample sequenced in a study of blood T cells in healthy people across ages. Through a sample-barcoded 5' primer and a J-beta primer mix, a second PCR was run for about 7 to 12 cycles. TCRdb reanalysed the 5' RACE reads using MiXCR and keeps one entry per CDR3 protein. The data contain approximately 790,000 distinct CDR3 sequences, 60% to 80% of them singletons. The sequenced sample was blood. The receptors here all came from a man aged 30 to 45 in good health.

The chain carries TRBV30 and TRBJ2-7; D perhaps matches TRBD2 (5 bases). The CDR3 runs to 14 residues. The V gene's germline CDR1 is GTSNPN and CDR2 SVGIG (reference sequence). The V end was cut by 1 base, the J end by 2 bases, with 12 bases between. DNA for the CDR3: TGTGCCTGGAGTGCCCTATCCGGGGCCTACGAGCAGTACTTC. This sequence encodes CAWSALSGAYEQYF. Full variable domain (rest looked up from reference TRBV30 and TRBJ2-7): SQTIHQWPATLVQPVGSPLSLECTVEGTSNPNLYWYRQAAGRGLQLLFYSVGIGQISSEVPQNLSASRPQDRQFILSSKKLLLSDSGFYLCAWSALSGAYEQYFGPGTRLTVT.

This clonotype has only a few counts. The rearrangement links TRBV20-1 to TRBJ2-1, with 14 bases identical to TRBD2. In germline, CDR1 is DFQATT, CDR2 SNEGSKA (reference sequence). The CDR3 extends over 17 amino acids. Losses at the gene ends were 4 bases for V and 6 bases for J; bases not matched to a gene: 11. The CDR3: CSATRTSGGLGLNEQFF. The CDR3 DNA follows: TGCAGTGCTACCCGGACTAGCGGGGGGCTGGGGCTCAATGAGCAGTTCTTC.

This chain links TRBV7-9 with TRBJ2-7; 8 nucleotides match TRBD1. V shed 3 bases and J 6 bases; nucleotides not matched to a gene: 7. The CDR3 totals 14 residues. Germline assignment: CDR1 SEHNR and CDR2 FQNEAQ (reference sequence). Here the CDR3 DNA reads TGTGCCAGCAGCTTGGCTTCGACAGGGGCCGAGCAGTACTTC. Amino acid sequence: CASSLASTGAEQYF.

This chain uses TRBV20-1 with TRBJ1-1; 10 bases agree with TRBD1. This CDR3 has 13 amino acids. The germline V gene has CDR1 DFQATT and CDR2 SNEGSKA (reference sequence). V shed 4 bases, J shed 5 bases, and the junction held 4 bases outside the gene matches. The CDR3 DNA sequence: TGCAGTGCTACGGGACAGGGGATTACTGAAGCTTTCTTT. Its translation is CSATGQGITEAFF.

This chain uses TRBV13 with TRBJ1-1; TRBD1 aligns across 9 bases. Germline CDR1 and CDR2: PRHDT and FYEKMQ (reference sequence). CDR3 length equals 14 residues. V shed 6 bases, J shed 1 base, and the junction held 3 bases outside the gene matches. CDR3 loop: CASRQGARNTEAFF. CDR3 DNA sequence: TGTGCCAGCAGACAGGGGGCGAGGAACACTGAAGCTTTCTTT.

J is TRBJ2-1 and V is TRBV9; D assignment may be TRBD1 or TRBD2 (6 bases each). This CDR3 has 15 amino acids. V was pared by 6 bases and J by 2 bases, with 15 bases between. Germline CDR1 and CDR2: SGDLS and YYNGEE. The CDR3 DNA is TGTGCCAGCACCCCCGACGGGGGCCCCTACAATGAGCAGTTCTTC. Translated, it gives CASTPDGGPYNEQFF.

The CDR3 loop reads CASSLRSGPAGGGEQFF. DNA of the CDR3: TGTGCCAGCAGCTTAAGGTCCGGACCAGCGGGGGGAGGTGAGCAGTTCTTC. This chain uses TRBV7-2 with TRBJ2-1, with TRBD2 matching over 9 bases. The CDR3 is 17 amino acids. Per germline, CDR1 SGHTA and CDR2 FQGNSA. Losses at the gene ends were 2 bases for V and 9 bases for J; bases not matched to a gene: 14.

This clonotype was found a few times. The J gene is TRBJ2-7, the V gene TRBV7-2; TRBD1 is a possible D gene (5 bases). The germline CDR1 and CDR2 sequences are SGHTA and FQGNSA. The CDR3 length is 16 residues. Trimming cost V 1 base and J 2 bases, with 15 bases left between them. CDR3 residues: CASSLVGRELPYEQYF. CDR3 DNA: TGTGCCAGCAGCTTAGTAGGCAGGGAACTTCCCTACGAGCAGTACTTC.

The chain couples TRBV6-5 to TRBJ2-5, with 10 bases aligning to TRBD2. CDR1 is MNHEY and CDR2 is SVGAGI in the germline V gene. The junction had 4 bases not matched to a gene; V was cut back by 2 bases and J by 4 bases. The CDR3 has 15 residues. This CDR3 is CASSYSGGALETQYF. The CDR3 DNA sequence: TGTGCCAGCAGTTACAGCGGGGGGGCTTTAGAGACCCAGTACTTC.

The chain combines TRBV2 with TRBJ1-1; D remains unclear. Germline lookup yields CDR1 SNHLY and CDR2 FYNNEI. Trimming took 6 bases from V and 0 from J, leaving 5 bases between them. This CDR3 spans 12 amino acids. The CDR3 sequence: CASRGLNTEAFF. CDR3 nucleotides: TGTGCCAGCAGAGGTTTGAACACTGAAGCTTTCTTT.

The rearrangement links TRBV25-1 to TRBJ2-1, with 10 bases aligning to TRBD1. CDR3 size: 16 residues. V was pared by 4 bases and J by 4 bases, with 7 bases of the junction left unmatched. Germline V lookup: CDR1 MGHDK, CDR2 SYGVNS. The CDR3 sequence is CASSGQGQGTYNEQFF. The CDR3 DNA is TGTGCCAGCAGTGGTCAGGGACAGGGGACGTACAATGAGCAGTTCTTC.

This clonotype has more than one count but fewer than ten. This chain links TRBV20-1 with TRBJ2-7, with D unresolved. In germline, CDR1 is DFQATT, CDR2 SNEGSKA (reference sequence). This CDR3 is built from 11 residues. V was cut by 0 bases and J by 2 bases, with 2 bases left in between. CDR3: CSAREAYEQYF. The CDR3 nucleotides read TGCAGTGCTAGAGAGGCCTACGAGCAGTACTTC.

The chain carries TRBV6-2 or TRBV6-3 and TRBJ2-1; tentative D call: TRBD2 (6 bases). V was shortened by 6 bases and J by 6 bases, with 12 bases between the two germline ends. Germline CDR1 and CDR2: MNHEY and SVGEGT. The CDR3 runs to 13 residues. CDR3 sequence (DNA): TGTGCCAGCAGCCACGGGAGCTTCAATGAGCAGTTCTTC. Translation: CASSHGSFNEQFF.

V is TRBV4-1 and J is TRBJ2-7, with 10 positions matching TRBD2. With V trimmed by 1 base and J by 4 bases, 7 bases remained unmatched. Germline V gene sequence: CDR1 MGHRA, CDR2 YSYEKL. CDR3 length equals 16 residues. CDR3 region: CASSQGTSGEGYEQYF. For the CDR3, the DNA is TGCGCCAGCAGCCAAGGGACTAGCGGAGAGGGTTACGAGCAGTACTTC.

The chain has TRBV6-5 and TRBJ1-4, with D unclear. The germline V gene has CDR1 MNHEY and CDR2 SVGAGI. This CDR3 comprises 13 residues. V lost 0 bases to trimming and J lost 10 bases, with 9 bases between them. CDR3 DNA: TGTGCCAGCAGTTACTCGACTTTGGGAAAACTGTTTTTT. As protein: CASSYSTLGKLFF.

The chain couples TRBV20-1 to TRBJ2-7, with 10 bases identical to TRBD2. J lost 2 bases, V lost 5 bases, and 9 bases had no gene match. CDR3 size: 15 residues. The germline CDR1 and CDR2 sequences are DFQATT and SNEGSKA (reference sequence). The CDR3 nucleotides are TGCAGTGCTCATAGGGGTAGCGGGGGGACCTACGAGCAGTACTTC. It specifies CSAHRGSGGTYEQYF.

This rearrangement joins TRBV12-3 or TRBV12-4 to TRBJ2-2; 8 bases agree with TRBD1. The CDR3 consists of 15 residues. The V segment lost 5 bases and the J segment 6 bases; nucleotides outside the gene matches: 8. This CDR3 reads CASSRLTGGAGELFF. The CDR3 bases are TGTGCCAGCAGTCGCCTCACAGGGGGTGCCGGGGAGCTGTTTTTT.

This chain connects TRBV29-1 to TRBJ2-7; D remains ambiguous. The CDR3 loop spans 13 amino acids. The V gene's germline CDR1 is SQVTM and CDR2 ANQGSEA. Trimming cost V 3 bases and J 0 bases, with 9 bases left between them. The CDR3 is CSVDHGDSYEQYF. CDR3 coding DNA: TGCAGCGTTGACCACGGTGACTCCTACGAGCAGTACTTC.

This chain links TRBV7-6 with TRBJ2-5; TRBD2 aligns across 7 bases. The V and J ends lost 5 bases and 2 bases, in that order; junction bases with no gene match: 14. There are 17 residues in the CDR3. The germline V gene encodes CDR1 SGHVS and CDR2 FNYEAQ. CDR3 sequence reads: CASSPSGALRLQETQYF. CDR3 DNA: TGTGCCAGCAGCCCAAGCGGGGCGCTAAGGCTTCAAGAGACCCAGTACTTC. The entire variable domain, with the rest obtained from reference TRBV7-6 and TRBJ2-5, is as follows: GAGVSQSPRYKVTKRGQDVALRCDPISGHVSLYWYRQALGQGPEFLTYFNYEAQQDKSGLPNDRFSAERPEGSISTLTIQRTEQRDSAMYRCASSPSGALRLQETQYFGPGTRLLVL.

This clonotype was detected a few times. The chain has TRBV5-1 and TRBJ1-2, with TRBD1 identical over 7 bases. Germline assignment: CDR1 SGHRS and CDR2 YFSETQ. The V and J ends lost 4 bases and 5 bases, in that order; junction bases with no gene match: 11. CDR3 length: 15 residues. This CDR3 reads CASSRDSRGVYGYTF. CDR3 DNA sequence: TGCGCCAGCAGCCGGGACAGCCGGGGAGTATATGGCTACACCTTC.

The chain recombines TRBV6-2 or TRBV6-3 with TRBJ2-1, with TRBD1 matching over 7 bases. With the DNA end fitting TRBJ2-7 better, the J assignment may be wrong. CDR3 length: 16 amino acids. Per the germline V gene, CDR1 is MNHEY and CDR2 is SVGEGT. CDR3 bases: TGTGCCAGCAGTTCCTCTTACAGGGGCTTCTACAGTGAGCAGTACTTC. Translating it yields CASSSSYRGFYSEQYF.